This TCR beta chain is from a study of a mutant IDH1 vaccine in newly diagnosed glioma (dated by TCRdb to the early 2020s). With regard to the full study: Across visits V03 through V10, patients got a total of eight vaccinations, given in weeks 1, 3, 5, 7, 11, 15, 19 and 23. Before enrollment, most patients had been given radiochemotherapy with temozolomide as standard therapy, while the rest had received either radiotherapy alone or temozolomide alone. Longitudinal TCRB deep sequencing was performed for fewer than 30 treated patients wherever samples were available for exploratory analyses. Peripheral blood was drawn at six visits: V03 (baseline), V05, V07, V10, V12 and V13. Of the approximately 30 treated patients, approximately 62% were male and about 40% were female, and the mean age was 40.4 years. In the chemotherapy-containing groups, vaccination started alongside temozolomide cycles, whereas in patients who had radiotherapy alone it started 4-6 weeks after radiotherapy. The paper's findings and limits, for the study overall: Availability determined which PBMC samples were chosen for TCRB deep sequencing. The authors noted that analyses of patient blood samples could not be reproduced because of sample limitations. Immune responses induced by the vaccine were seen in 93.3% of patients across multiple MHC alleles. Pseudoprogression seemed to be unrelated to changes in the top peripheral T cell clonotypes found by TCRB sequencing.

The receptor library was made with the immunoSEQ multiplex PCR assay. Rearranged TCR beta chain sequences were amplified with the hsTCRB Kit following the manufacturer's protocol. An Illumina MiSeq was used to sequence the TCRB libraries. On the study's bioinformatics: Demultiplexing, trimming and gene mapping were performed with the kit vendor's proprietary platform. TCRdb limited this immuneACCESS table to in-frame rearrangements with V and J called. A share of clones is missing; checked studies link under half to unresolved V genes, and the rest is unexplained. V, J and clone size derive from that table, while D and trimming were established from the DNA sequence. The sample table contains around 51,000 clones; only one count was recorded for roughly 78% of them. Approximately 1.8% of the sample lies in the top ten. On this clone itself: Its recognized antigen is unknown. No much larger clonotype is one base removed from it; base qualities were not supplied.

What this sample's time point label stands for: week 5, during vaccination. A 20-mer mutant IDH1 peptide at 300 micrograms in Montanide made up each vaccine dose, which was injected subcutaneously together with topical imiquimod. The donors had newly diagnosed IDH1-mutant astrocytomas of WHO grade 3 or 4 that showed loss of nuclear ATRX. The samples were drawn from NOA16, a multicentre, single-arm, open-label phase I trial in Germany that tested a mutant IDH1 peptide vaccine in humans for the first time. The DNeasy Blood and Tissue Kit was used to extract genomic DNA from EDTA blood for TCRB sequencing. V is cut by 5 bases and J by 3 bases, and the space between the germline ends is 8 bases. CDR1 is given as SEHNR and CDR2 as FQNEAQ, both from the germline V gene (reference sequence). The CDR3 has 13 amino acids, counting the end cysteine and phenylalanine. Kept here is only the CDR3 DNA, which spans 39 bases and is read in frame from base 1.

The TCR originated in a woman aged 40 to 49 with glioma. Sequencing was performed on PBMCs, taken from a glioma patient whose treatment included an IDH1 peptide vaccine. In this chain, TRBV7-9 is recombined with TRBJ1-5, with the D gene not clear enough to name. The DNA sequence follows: TGTGCCAGCAGCCCTGGATTCAATCAGCCCCAGCATTTT. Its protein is CASSPGFNQPQHF. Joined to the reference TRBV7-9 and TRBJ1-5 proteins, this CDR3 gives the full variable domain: DTGVSQNPRHKITKRGQNVTFRCDPISEHNRLYWYRQTLGQGPEFLTYFQNEAQLEKSRLLSDRFSAERPKGSFSTLEIQRTEQGDSAMYLCASSPGFNQPQHFGDGTRLSIL.